Listed below are T cell receptor beta chains from one sample, sequenced in a study of T cell changes during pregnancy in multiple sclerosis. Some clones are missing from TCRdb's copy, which holds only in-frame ones; the method was immunoSEQ multiplex PCR. The sample consists of around 69,000 clones, about 92% of them appearing once. The sequences come from peripheral blood, collected in the third trimester of pregnancy. The receptors come from a female donor in good health, enrolled as a control in a pregnancy study. The CDR3 runs from the conserved cysteine through the conserved F or W. Fields, in order: CDR3 protein, CDR3 DNA, D gene, J gene, CDR3 length, clone size, V gene. D genes are given only for firm matches. Rows give clone size only sometimes, using once, few, many, or a class for an expanded clone.

CDR3 protein: CASSATGVGDTQYF; CDR3 DNA: TGCGCCAGCAGCGCGACAGGGGTCGGAGATACGCAGTATTTT; D gene: TRBD1; J gene: TRBJ2-3; CDR3 length: 14; clone size: NA; V gene: TRBV5-1
CDR3 protein: CSVDPRGTGELFF; CDR3 DNA: TGCAGCGTCGACCCCAGAGGGACCGGGGAGCTGTTTTTT; D gene: NA; J gene: TRBJ2-2; CDR3 length: 13; clone size: NA; V gene: TRBV29-1
CDR3 protein: CAWRGGVIQETQYF; CDR3 DNA: TGTGCCTGGAGGGGAGGGGTAATCCAAGAGACCCAGTACTTC; D gene: TRBD2; J gene: TRBJ2-5; CDR3 length: 14; clone size: NA; V gene: TRBV30
CDR3 protein: CASSKRGSGNTIYF; CDR3 DNA: TGTGCCAGTAGTAAACGCGGCTCTGGAAACACCATATATTTT; D gene: NA; J gene: TRBJ1-3; CDR3 length: 14; clone size: NA; V gene: TRBV19
CDR3 protein: CSVQTGPGEKLFF; CDR3 DNA: TGCAGCGTCCAGACAGGTCCTGGGGAAAAACTGTTTTTT; D gene: NA; J gene: TRBJ1-4; CDR3 length: 13; clone size: NA; V gene: TRBV29-1
CDR3 protein: CASSSGYEQPQHF; CDR3 DNA: TGTGCCAGCAGTTCAGGGTACGAACAGCCCCAGCATTTT; D gene: NA; J gene: TRBJ1-5; CDR3 length: 13; clone size: NA; V gene: TRBV6-5
CDR3 protein: CASTHGGYTEAFF; CDR3 DNA: TGTGCCAGTACTCATGGGGGGTACACTGAAGCTTTCTTT; D gene: NA; J gene: TRBJ1-1; CDR3 length: 13; clone size: NA; V gene: TRBV19
CDR3 protein: CASSLVQGQSYGYTF; CDR3 DNA: TGTGCCAGCAGCTTGGTGCAGGGGCAAAGCTATGGCTACACCTTC; D gene: NA; J gene: TRBJ1-2; CDR3 length: 15; clone size: NA; V gene: TRBV5-5
CDR3 protein: CASSFPSLGDRGRRETQYF; CDR3 DNA: TGTGCCAGCAGTTTCCCGTCCCTCGGGGACAGGGGGCGAAGGGAGACCCAGTACTTC; D gene: TRBD1; J gene: TRBJ2-5; CDR3 length: 19; clone size: NA; V gene: TRBV28
CDR3 protein: CASSLYGGAKDTQYF; CDR3 DNA: TGTGCCAGCAGCTTATACGGGGGGGCAAAAGATACGCAGTATTTT; D gene: TRBD2; J gene: TRBJ2-3; CDR3 length: 15; clone size: once; V gene: TRBV7-8
CDR3 protein: CASSQGAGRGYGYTF; CDR3 DNA: TGTGCCAGCAGCCAAGGAGCAGGGAGGGGCTATGGCTACACCTTC; D gene: NA; J gene: TRBJ1-2; CDR3 length: 15; clone size: NA; V gene: TRBV4-2
CDR3 protein: CASSRFLQTGHDEQYF; CDR3 DNA: TGTGCCAGCAGCCGGTTCCTGCAGACAGGGCACGACGAGCAGTACTTC; D gene: TRBD1; J gene: TRBJ2-7; CDR3 length: 16; clone size: NA; V gene: TRBV7-9
CDR3 protein: CASSGRFGTSGRAFHEQFF; CDR3 DNA: TGCGCCAGCTCCGGGCGGTTCGGGACTAGCGGGAGGGCCTTCCATGAGCAGTTCTTC; D gene: TRBD2; J gene: TRBJ2-1; CDR3 length: 19; clone size: NA; V gene: TRBV10-2
CDR3 protein: CASSARTGASYNEQFF; CDR3 DNA: TGTGCCAGCAGTGCCCGGACTGGAGCCTCCTACAATGAGCAGTTCTTC; D gene: NA; J gene: TRBJ2-1; CDR3 length: 16; clone size: NA; V gene: TRBV2
CDR3 protein: CASSPTGSSGNTIYF; CDR3 DNA: TGTGCCAGCAGCCCTACAGGCTCCTCTGGAAACACCATATATTTT; D gene: NA; J gene: TRBJ1-3; CDR3 length: 15; clone size: NA; V gene: TRBV5-6
CDR3 protein: CASSYGTGGAIYGYTF; CDR3 DNA: TGTGCCAGCAGCTATGGGACAGGGGGGGCTATCTATGGCTACACCTTC; D gene: TRBD1; J gene: TRBJ1-2; CDR3 length: 16; clone size: NA; V gene: TRBV11-2
CDR3 protein: CASAGGRKYEQYF; CDR3 DNA: TGTGCCAGCGCGGGGGGAAGAAAATACGAGCAGTACTTC; D gene: TRBD2; J gene: TRBJ2-7; CDR3 length: 13; clone size: once; V gene: TRBV28
CDR3 protein: CASSLLGQGIETQYF; CDR3 DNA: TGTGCCAGCAGCTTACTGGGACAGGGGATAGAGACCCAGTACTTC; D gene: TRBD1; J gene: TRBJ2-5; CDR3 length: 15; clone size: NA; V gene: TRBV13
CDR3 protein: CASRGQGSNEQFF; CDR3 DNA: TGTGCCAGCAGGGGACAGGGCTCCAATGAGCAGTTCTTC; D gene: TRBD1; J gene: TRBJ2-1; CDR3 length: 13; clone size: NA; V gene: TRBV2
CDR3 protein: CSARPRDTQYF; CDR3 DNA: TGCAGTGCCAGACCCAGGGATACGCAGTATTTT; D gene: NA; J gene: TRBJ2-3; CDR3 length: 11; clone size: once; V gene: TRBV20-1
CDR3 protein: CAIGARAEETQYF; CDR3 DNA: TGTGCCATCGGGGCCAGAGCCGAGGAGACCCAGTACTTC; D gene: NA; J gene: TRBJ2-5; CDR3 length: 13; clone size: NA; V gene: TRBV10-3
CDR3 protein: CASSPAGTMIYEQYF; CDR3 DNA: TGTGCCAGCAGCCCTGCCGGGACAATGATTTACGAGCAGTACTTC; D gene: NA; J gene: TRBJ2-7; CDR3 length: 15; clone size: NA; V gene: TRBV28
CDR3 protein: CASSRPGVPYEQYF; CDR3 DNA: TGTGCCAGCAGTAGGCCCGGGGTCCCCTACGAGCAGTACTTC; D gene: NA; J gene: TRBJ2-7; CDR3 length: 14; clone size: few; V gene: TRBV27
CDR3 protein: CASSEPTGVQRVRTEAFF; CDR3 DNA: TGTGCCAGCAGTGAACCAACTGGGGTACAGAGGGTGCGCACTGAAGCTTTCTTT; D gene: NA; J gene: TRBJ1-1; CDR3 length: 18; clone size: NA; V gene: TRBV6-1
CDR3 protein: CASSLPLSGANVLTF; CDR3 DNA: TGCGCCAGCAGCTTGCCTCTCTCTGGGGCCAACGTCCTGACTTTC; D gene: NA; J gene: TRBJ2-6; CDR3 length: 15; clone size: NA; V gene: TRBV5-1
CDR3 protein: CASSGTARGGLGETQYF; CDR3 DNA: TGTGCCAGCAGTGGGACGGCGCGGGGGGGCCTGGGGGAGACCCAGTACTTC; D gene: TRBD2; J gene: TRBJ2-5; CDR3 length: 17; clone size: NA; V gene: TRBV6-1
CDR3 protein: CASSIRGLRPSYEQYF; CDR3 DNA: TGTGCCAGTAGTATCCGCGGTCTCCGGCCCTCCTACGAGCAGTACTTC; D gene: NA; J gene: TRBJ2-7; CDR3 length: 16; clone size: NA; V gene: TRBV19
CDR3 protein: CASSPGREETQYF; CDR3 DNA: TGTGCCAGCAGTCCGGGCAGGGAAGAGACCCAGTACTTC; D gene: NA; J gene: TRBJ2-5; CDR3 length: 13; clone size: NA; V gene: TRBV27
CDR3 protein: CASSLSASGTSTDTQYF; CDR3 DNA: TGTGCCAGCAGCTTGTCGGCTAGCGGTACTAGCACAGATACGCAGTATTTT; D gene: TRBD2; J gene: TRBJ2-3; CDR3 length: 17; clone size: NA; V gene: TRBV5-5
CDR3 protein: CASKISGGRDNEQFF; CDR3 DNA: TGTGCCAGTAAGATTTCGGGGGGCCGGGACAATGAGCAGTTCTTC; D gene: NA; J gene: TRBJ2-1; CDR3 length: 15; clone size: NA; V gene: TRBV19
CDR3 protein: CASSPAAGRYEQYF; CDR3 DNA: TGTGCCAGCTCACCAGCGGCGGGACGCTACGAGCAGTACTTC; D gene: NA; J gene: TRBJ2-7; CDR3 length: 14; clone size: NA; V gene: TRBV18
CDR3 protein: CATSSGQGQGSQPQHF; CDR3 DNA: TGTGCCACCAGCAGTGGACAAGGACAGGGGAGTCAGCCCCAGCATTTT; D gene: TRBD1; J gene: TRBJ1-5; CDR3 length: 16; clone size: few; V gene: TRBV15
CDR3 protein: CASSLREGTQYF; CDR3 DNA: TGTGCCAGCAGCCTCAGGGAGGGGACCCAGTACTTC; D gene: TRBD2; J gene: TRBJ2-5; CDR3 length: 12; clone size: NA; V gene: TRBV7-2
CDR3 protein: CAISSTGSEQYF; CDR3 DNA: TGTGCCATCAGCTCAACAGGGAGCGAGCAGTACTTC; D gene: NA; J gene: TRBJ2-7; CDR3 length: 12; clone size: NA; V gene: TRBV10-3
CDR3 protein: CASSEAVTGRLRKLFF; CDR3 DNA: TGTGCCAGCAGTGAAGCCGTCACGGGGAGGTTGAGGAAACTGTTTTTT; D gene: NA; J gene: TRBJ1-4; CDR3 length: 16; clone size: once; V gene: TRBV6-1
CDR3 protein: CASSGVTPPSGRGSTDTQYF; CDR3 DNA: TGTGCCAGCAGCGGAGTAACCCCCCCTAGCGGGAGAGGGAGCACAGATACGCAGTATTTT; D gene: TRBD2; J gene: TRBJ2-3; CDR3 length: 20; clone size: NA; V gene: TRBV9
CDR3 protein: CASSFFGGSNQPQHF; CDR3 DNA: TGTGCCAGCAGCTTTTTCGGGGGGTCCAATCAGCCCCAGCATTTT; D gene: NA; J gene: TRBJ1-5; CDR3 length: 15; clone size: NA; V gene: TRBV7-2
CDR3 protein: CASSFGTTDYGYTF; CDR3 DNA: TGTGCCAGCAGCTTCGGCACGACAGACTATGGCTACACCTTC; D gene: NA; J gene: TRBJ1-2; CDR3 length: 14; clone size: few; V gene: TRBV11-1
CDR3 protein: CAWSSIRDSGGWGNQPQHF; CDR3 DNA: TGTGCCTGGAGTTCCATCCGGGACTCAGGGGGTTGGGGCAATCAGCCCCAGCATTTT; D gene: TRBD1; J gene: TRBJ1-5; CDR3 length: 19; clone size: NA; V gene: TRBV30
CDR3 protein: CASSLPGVSTEAFF; CDR3 DNA: TGTGCCAGCAGCCTCCCGGGAGTCAGCACTGAAGCTTTCTTT; D gene: NA; J gene: TRBJ1-1; CDR3 length: 14; clone size: once; V gene: TRBV6-5
CDR3 protein: CASSLSGRATYNEQFF; CDR3 DNA: TGTGCCAGCAGCTTATCCGGGAGGGCCACCTACAATGAGCAGTTCTTC; D gene: TRBD2; J gene: TRBJ2-1; CDR3 length: 16; clone size: NA; V gene: TRBV7-2
CDR3 protein: CSARTSGSVGEQFF; CDR3 DNA: TGCAGCGCTAGGACTAGCGGGAGTGTGGGTGAGCAGTTCTTC; D gene: TRBD2; J gene: TRBJ2-1; CDR3 length: 14; clone size: NA; V gene: TRBV29-1
CDR3 protein: CASSLVRRSYEQYF; CDR3 DNA: TGTGCCAGCAGCTTAGTCCGGCGGTCCTACGAGCAGTACTTC; D gene: NA; J gene: TRBJ2-7; CDR3 length: 14; clone size: NA; V gene: TRBV7-9
CDR3 protein: CASDSFYNEQFF; CDR3 DNA: TGTGCCAGTGACAGCTTCTACAATGAGCAGTTCTTC; D gene: NA; J gene: TRBJ2-1; CDR3 length: 12; clone size: NA; V gene: TRBV6-1
CDR3 protein: CASSFTDSLAKNIQYF; CDR3 DNA: TGCGCCAGCAGCTTCACGGACAGTCTAGCCAAAAACATTCAGTACTTC; D gene: NA; J gene: TRBJ2-4; CDR3 length: 16; clone size: NA; V gene: TRBV5-1
CDR3 protein: CASSDGWGRSYGYTF; CDR3 DNA: TGTGCCAGCAGTGACGGATGGGGGCGCAGCTATGGCTACACCTTC; D gene: NA; J gene: TRBJ1-2; CDR3 length: 15; clone size: NA; V gene: TRBV2
CDR3 protein: CASSYPGLAGVHEQYF; CDR3 DNA: TGTGCCAGCAGTTACCCTGGACTAGCGGGGGTGCACGAGCAGTACTTC; D gene: TRBD2; J gene: TRBJ2-7; CDR3 length: 16; clone size: NA; V gene: TRBV6-5
CDR3 protein: CASSRRAGGETQYF; CDR3 DNA: TGTGCCAGCAGCCGGAGGGCGGGCGGGGAGACCCAGTACTTC; D gene: NA; J gene: TRBJ2-5; CDR3 length: 14; clone size: NA; V gene: TRBV7-9
CDR3 protein: CASSTGTSFYEQYF; CDR3 DNA: TGTGCCAGCAGCACCGGGACTAGCTTCTACGAGCAGTACTTC; D gene: TRBD2; J gene: TRBJ2-7; CDR3 length: 14; clone size: NA; V gene: TRBV5-4
CDR3 protein: CAWSGGQGDVGELFF; CDR3 DNA: TGTGCCTGGAGTGGCGGACAGGGCGATGTCGGGGAGCTGTTTTTT; D gene: TRBD1; J gene: TRBJ2-2; CDR3 length: 15; clone size: NA; V gene: TRBV30
CDR3 protein: CASSQAQTSGGPGGDTQYF; CDR3 DNA: TGTGCCAGCAGCCAAGCGCAGACTAGCGGGGGCCCCGGGGGGGATACGCAGTATTTT; D gene: TRBD2; J gene: TRBJ2-3; CDR3 length: 19; clone size: few; V gene: TRBV4-2
CDR3 protein: CATKLEGLINTEAFF; CDR3 DNA: TGTGCCACCAAATTGGAGGGGCTGATTAACACTGAAGCTTTCTTT; D gene: NA; J gene: TRBJ1-1; CDR3 length: 15; clone size: NA; V gene: TRBV19
CDR3 protein: CASSQEAGTSGLNEQFF; CDR3 DNA: TGTGCCAGCAGCCAAGAGGCCGGGACTAGCGGGCTCAATGAGCAGTTCTTC; D gene: TRBD2; J gene: TRBJ2-1; CDR3 length: 17; clone size: NA; V gene: TRBV4-2
CDR3 protein: CASSLGLADYEQYF; CDR3 DNA: TGTGCCAGCAGCCTGGGACTAGCGGACTACGAGCAGTACTTC; D gene: TRBD2; J gene: TRBJ2-7; CDR3 length: 14; clone size: once; V gene: TRBV7-9
CDR3 protein: CASSPGRGSSYEQYF; CDR3 DNA: TGTGCCAGCTCACCAGGTAGGGGAAGCTCCTACGAGCAGTACTTC; D gene: NA; J gene: TRBJ2-7; CDR3 length: 15; clone size: NA; V gene: TRBV18